Included here is one T cell receptor (beta chain) sequence, with context. CDR1 and CDR2 (germline): MNHEY, SVGAGI. This CDR3 has 15 residues. The ends lost 6 bases at V and 5 bases at J; junction bases unmatched: 9. The table came from immunoSEQ multiplex PCR; TCRdb's copy has only in-frame clones and leaves some out. The sample contains 160,000 or so clones, over 70% of which appear only once. These data come from a study of blood T cell repertoires in COVID-19. Specimen: peripheral blood. The chain joins TRBV6-5 to TRBJ2-7, with 11 bases that match TRBD1. The receptor was derived from a man aged 60-69 years with acute or convalescent COVID-19. The CDR3 DNA sequence: TGTGCCAGCAGGCTACCAGGACAGGGGGCGGACGAGCAGTACTTC. Its translation: CASRLPGQGADEQYF.